Listed below are T cell receptor beta chains from one sample, sequenced in a study of CXCR3-negative and CXCR3-positive naive CD8 T cells. TCRdb re-called the 5' RACE reads, yielding one record per CDR3 amino acid sequence without DNA. This sample contains approximately 90,000 distinct CDR3 sequences. The sequencing sample was made of naive CXCR3+ CD8+ T cells from blood. These receptors all come from a human donor in good health. Some clones in this sample may be carry-over from other donors' samples. Both conserved end residues are part of each CDR3.

TRBJ2-7	TRBV6-6	CASSRLEGAEQYF
TRBJ2-2	TRBV29-1	CSVELTGELFF
TRBJ1-6	TRBV10-3	CAISEPNNSPLHF
TRBJ2-5	TRBV15	CATSRYSGGEETQYF
TRBJ2-1	TRBV20-1	CSAREGEGEQFF
TRBJ2-2	TRBV28	CASTRDPGGELFF
TRBJ2-7	TRBV12-3/TRBV12-4	CASSGQGTVSYEQYF
TRBJ2-2	TRBV14	CASNRANTGELFF
TRBJ2-2	TRBV11-1	CASSPTGATGELFF
TRBJ1-5	TRBV28	CASSTSRQANQPQHF
TRBJ1-1	TRBV28	CASSLPDSGTEAFF
TRBJ2-1	TRBV3-1	CASSQAQGDDEQFF
TRBJ1-1	TRBV29-1	CSVEGVPGGVLVAFF
TRBJ2-1	TRBV20-1	CSADGQSSYNEQFF
TRBJ1-2	TRBV7-6	CASSSQTGAPYGYTF
TRBJ1-4	TRBV29-1	CSARDFATNEKLFF
TRBJ2-2	TRBV28	CASSLTGVGTGELFF
TRBJ1-1	TRBV7-8	CASSLYPRDTENTEAFF
TRBJ2-1	TRBV28	CASSSGRRDSSYNEQFF